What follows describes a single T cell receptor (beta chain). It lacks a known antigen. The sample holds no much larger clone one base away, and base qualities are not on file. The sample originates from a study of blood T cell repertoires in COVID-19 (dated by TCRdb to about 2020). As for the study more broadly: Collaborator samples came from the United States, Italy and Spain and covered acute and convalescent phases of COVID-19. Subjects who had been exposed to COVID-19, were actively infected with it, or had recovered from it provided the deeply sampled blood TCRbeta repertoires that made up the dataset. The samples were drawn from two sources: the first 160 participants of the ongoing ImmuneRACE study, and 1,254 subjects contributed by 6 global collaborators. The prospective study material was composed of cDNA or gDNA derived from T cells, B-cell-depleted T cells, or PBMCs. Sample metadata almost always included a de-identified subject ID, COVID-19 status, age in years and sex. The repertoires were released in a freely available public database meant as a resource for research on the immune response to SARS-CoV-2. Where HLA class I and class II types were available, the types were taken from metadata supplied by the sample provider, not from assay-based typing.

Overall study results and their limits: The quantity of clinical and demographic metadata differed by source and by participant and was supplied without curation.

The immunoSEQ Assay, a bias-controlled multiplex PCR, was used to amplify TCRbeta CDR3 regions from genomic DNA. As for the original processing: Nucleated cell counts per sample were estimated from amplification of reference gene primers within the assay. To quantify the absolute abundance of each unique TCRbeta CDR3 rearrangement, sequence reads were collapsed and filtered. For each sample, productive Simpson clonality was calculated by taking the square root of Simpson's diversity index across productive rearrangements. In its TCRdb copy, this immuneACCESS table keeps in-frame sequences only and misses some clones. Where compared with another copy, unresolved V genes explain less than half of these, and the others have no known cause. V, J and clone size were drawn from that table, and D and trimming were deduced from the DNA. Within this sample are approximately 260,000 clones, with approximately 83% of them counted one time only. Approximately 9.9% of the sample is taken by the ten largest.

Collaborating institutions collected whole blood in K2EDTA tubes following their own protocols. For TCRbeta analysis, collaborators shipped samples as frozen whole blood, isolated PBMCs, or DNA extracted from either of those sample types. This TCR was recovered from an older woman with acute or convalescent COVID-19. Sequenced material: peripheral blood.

The DNA sequence is as follows: TGCGCCAGCAGCTTGCAAACAATGAACACTGAAGCTTTCTTT. It specifies CASSLQTMNTEAFF. Rearrangement joined TRBV5-1 to TRBJ1-1; the D gene cannot be named for sure. Based on the germline V gene, the CDR1 and CDR2 sequences are SGHRS and YFSETQ. A distance of 7 bases separates the germline ends of V and J, which lose 1 base and 0 bases respectively. The CDR3 has 14 amino acids, counting the end cysteine and phenylalanine. CDR3 DNA is the only sequence kept; it has 42 bases, read in frame from the first base.